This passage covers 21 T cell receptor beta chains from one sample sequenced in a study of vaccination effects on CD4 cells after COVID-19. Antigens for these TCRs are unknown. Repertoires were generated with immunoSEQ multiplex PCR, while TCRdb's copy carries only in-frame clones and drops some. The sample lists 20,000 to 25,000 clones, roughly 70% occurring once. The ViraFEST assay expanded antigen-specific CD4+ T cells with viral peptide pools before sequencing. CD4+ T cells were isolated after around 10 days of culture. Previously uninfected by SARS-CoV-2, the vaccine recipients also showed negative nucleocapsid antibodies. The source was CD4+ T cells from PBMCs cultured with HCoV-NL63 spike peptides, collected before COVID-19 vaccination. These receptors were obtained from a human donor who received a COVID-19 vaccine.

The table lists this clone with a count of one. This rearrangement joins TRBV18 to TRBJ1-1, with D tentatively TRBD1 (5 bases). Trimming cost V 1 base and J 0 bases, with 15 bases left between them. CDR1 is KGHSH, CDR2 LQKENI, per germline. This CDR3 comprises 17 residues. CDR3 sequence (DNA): TGTGCCAGCTCACCACGTCAGGGTCTGGGGGTGAACACTGAAGCTTTCTTT. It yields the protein CASSPRQGLGVNTEAFF.

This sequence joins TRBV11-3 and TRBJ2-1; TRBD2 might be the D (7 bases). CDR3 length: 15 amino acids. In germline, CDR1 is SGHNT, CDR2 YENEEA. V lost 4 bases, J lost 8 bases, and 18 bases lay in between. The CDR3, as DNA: TGTGCCAGCAGCTGGGGGGGCTCCCTGATAGATGAGCAGTTCTTC. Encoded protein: CASSWGGSLIDEQFF.

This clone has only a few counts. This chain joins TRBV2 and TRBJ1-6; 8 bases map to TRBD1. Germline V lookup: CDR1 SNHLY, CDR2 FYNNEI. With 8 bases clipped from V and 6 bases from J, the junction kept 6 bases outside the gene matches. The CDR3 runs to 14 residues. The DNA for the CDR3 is TGTGCCAGCGGCCGGGACAGGTTTAATTCACCCCTCCACTTT. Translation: CASGRDRFNSPLHF.

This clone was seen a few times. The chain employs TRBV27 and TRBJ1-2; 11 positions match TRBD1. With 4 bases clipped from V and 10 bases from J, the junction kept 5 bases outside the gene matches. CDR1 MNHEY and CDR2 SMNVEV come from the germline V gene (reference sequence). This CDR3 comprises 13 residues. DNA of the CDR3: TGTGCCAGCAGTTCGGGACAGGGGGAGGCCTACACCTTC. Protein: CASSSGQGEAYTF.

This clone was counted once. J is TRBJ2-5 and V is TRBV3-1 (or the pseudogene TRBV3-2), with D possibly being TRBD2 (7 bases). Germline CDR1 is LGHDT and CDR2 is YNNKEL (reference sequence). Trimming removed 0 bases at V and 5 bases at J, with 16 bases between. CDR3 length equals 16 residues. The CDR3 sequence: CASSQDLTGGGETQYF. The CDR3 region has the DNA TGTGCCAGCAGCCAAGATCTAACGGGGGGCGGGGAGACCCAGTACTTC.

The CDR3 sequence: CASSLASAEPETQYF. DNA for the CDR3: TGCGCCAGCAGCTTGGCGAGCGCCGAGCCGGAGACCCAGTACTTC. The gene calls are TRBV5-1 and TRBJ2-5; D call uncertain. Trimming pared 0 bases from V and 5 bases from J, leaving 14 bases between. From germline, CDR1 is SGHRS and CDR2 YFSETQ. This CDR3 region has 15 residues.

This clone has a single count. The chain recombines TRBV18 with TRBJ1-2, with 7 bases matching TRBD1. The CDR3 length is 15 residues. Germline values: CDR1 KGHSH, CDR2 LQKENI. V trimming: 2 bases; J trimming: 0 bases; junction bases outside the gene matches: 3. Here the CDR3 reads CASSPGGQTNYGYTF. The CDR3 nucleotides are TGTGCCAGCTCACCAGGGGGACAGACTAACTATGGCTACACCTTC.

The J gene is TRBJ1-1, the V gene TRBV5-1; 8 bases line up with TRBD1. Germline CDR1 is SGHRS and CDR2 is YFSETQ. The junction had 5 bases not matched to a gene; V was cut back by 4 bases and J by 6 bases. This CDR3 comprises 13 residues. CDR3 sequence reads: CASSMDRAAEAFF. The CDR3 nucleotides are TGCGCCAGCAGCATGGACAGGGCGGCTGAAGCTTTCTTT.

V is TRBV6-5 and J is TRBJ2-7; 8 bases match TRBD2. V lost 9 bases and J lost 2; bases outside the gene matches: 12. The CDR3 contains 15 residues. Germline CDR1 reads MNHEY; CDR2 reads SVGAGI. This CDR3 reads CASSPGLGHPYEQYF. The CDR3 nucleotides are TGTGCCAGTAGTCCGGGACTAGGCCACCCCTACGAGCAGTACTTC.

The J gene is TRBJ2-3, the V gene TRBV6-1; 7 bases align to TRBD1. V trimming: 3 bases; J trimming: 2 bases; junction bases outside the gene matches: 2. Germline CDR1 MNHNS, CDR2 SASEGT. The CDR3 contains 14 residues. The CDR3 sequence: CASSETGHTDTQYF. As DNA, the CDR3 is TGTGCCAGCAGTGAGACAGGGCACACAGATACGCAGTATTTT.

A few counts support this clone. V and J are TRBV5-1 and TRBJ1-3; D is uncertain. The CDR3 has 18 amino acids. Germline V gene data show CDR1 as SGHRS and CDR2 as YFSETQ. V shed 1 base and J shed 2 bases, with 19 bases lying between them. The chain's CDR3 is CASSLSTGSVRPGNTIYF. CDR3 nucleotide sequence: TGCGCCAGCAGCTTGAGCACCGGATCCGTGAGGCCTGGAAACACCATATATTTT.

CDR3 DNA sequence: TGTGCCAGCAGCTTAGGGTGGGACGCCGGGGAGCTGTTTTTT. Residues: CASSLGWDAGELFF. The chain carries TRBV7-9 and TRBJ2-2; D possibly matches TRBD1 or TRBD2 (5 bases each). The V end lost 1 base, the J end lost 6 bases, and 9 bases lay between the germline ends. Germline CDR1 SEHNR, CDR2 FQNEAQ (reference sequence). CDR3 length: 14 amino acids. Full variable domain (missing parts from reference TRBV7-9 and TRBJ2-2): DTGVSQNPRHKITKRGQNVTFRCDPISEHNRLYWYRQTLGQGPEFLTYFQNEAQLEKSRLLSDRFSAERPKGSFSTLEIQRTEQGDSAMYLCASSLGWDAGELFFGEGSRLTVL.

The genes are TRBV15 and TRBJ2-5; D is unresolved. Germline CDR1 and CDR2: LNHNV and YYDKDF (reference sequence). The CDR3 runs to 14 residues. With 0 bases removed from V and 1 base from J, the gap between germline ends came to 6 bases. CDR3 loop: CATSRDASQETQYF. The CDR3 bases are TGTGCCACCAGCAGAGATGCGAGCCAAGAGACCCAGTACTTC.

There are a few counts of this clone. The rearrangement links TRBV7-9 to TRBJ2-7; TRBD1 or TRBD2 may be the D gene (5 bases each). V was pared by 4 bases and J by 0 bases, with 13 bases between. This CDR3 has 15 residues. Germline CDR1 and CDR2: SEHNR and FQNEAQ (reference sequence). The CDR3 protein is CASSSPRDGSYEQYF. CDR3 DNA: TGTGCCAGCAGCTCACCGAGGGACGGCTCCTACGAGCAGTACTTC.

DNA of the CDR3: TGTGCCAGTAGTATAGGTGGAGGGGCAGGAGTCTACGAGCAGTACTTC. Encoded protein: CASSIGGGAGVYEQYF. The chain carries TRBV19 and TRBJ2-7; possibly TRBD2 for D (6 bases). Trimming removed 1 base from V and 3 bases from J, with 16 bases in between. In germline, CDR1 is LNHDA, CDR2 SQIVND (reference sequence). The CDR3 extends over 16 amino acids.

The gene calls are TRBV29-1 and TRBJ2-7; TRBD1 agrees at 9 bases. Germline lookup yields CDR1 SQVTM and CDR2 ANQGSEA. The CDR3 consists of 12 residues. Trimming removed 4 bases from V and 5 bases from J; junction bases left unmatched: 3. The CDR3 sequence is CSVGTGVHEQYF. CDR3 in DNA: TGCAGCGTTGGGACAGGGGTCCACGAGCAGTACTTC.

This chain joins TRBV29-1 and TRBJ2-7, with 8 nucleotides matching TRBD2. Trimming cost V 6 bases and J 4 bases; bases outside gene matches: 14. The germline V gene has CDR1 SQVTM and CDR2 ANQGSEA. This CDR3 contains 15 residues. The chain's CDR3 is CSVDTPGLGGYEQYF. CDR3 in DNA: TGCAGCGTAGATACTCCGGGACTAGGGGGTTACGAGCAGTACTTC.

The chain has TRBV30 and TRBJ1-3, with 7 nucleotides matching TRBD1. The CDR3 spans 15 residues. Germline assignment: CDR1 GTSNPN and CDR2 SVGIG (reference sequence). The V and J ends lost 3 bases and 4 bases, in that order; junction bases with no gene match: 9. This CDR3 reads CAWSPDRARGNTIYF. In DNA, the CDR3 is TGTGCCTGGAGCCCCGACAGGGCAAGAGGAAACACCATATATTTT. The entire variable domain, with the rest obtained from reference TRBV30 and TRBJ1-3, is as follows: SQTIHQWPATLVQPVGSPLSLECTVEGTSNPNLYWYRQAAGRGLQLLFYSVGIGQISSEVPQNLSASRPQDRQFILSSKKLLLSDSGFYLCAWSPDRARGNTIYFGEGSWLTVV.

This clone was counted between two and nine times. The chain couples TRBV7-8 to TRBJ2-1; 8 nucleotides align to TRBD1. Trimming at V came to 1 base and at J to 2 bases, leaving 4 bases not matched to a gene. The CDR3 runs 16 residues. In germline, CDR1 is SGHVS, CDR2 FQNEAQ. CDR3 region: CASSLGDRIAYNEQFF. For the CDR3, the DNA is TGTGCCAGCAGCTTAGGGGACAGGATTGCCTACAATGAGCAGTTCTTC.

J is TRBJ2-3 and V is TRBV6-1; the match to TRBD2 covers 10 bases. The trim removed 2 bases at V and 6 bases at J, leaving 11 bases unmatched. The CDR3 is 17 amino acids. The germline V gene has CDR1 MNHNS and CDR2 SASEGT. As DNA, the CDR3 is TGTGCCAGCAGTGAATATAGGCTTAGCGGGAGGTACGATACGCAGTATTTT. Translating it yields CASSEYRLSGRYDTQYF.

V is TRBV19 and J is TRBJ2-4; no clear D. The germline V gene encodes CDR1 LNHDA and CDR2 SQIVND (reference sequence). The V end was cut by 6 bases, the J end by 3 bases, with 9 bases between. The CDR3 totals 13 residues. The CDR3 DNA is TGTGCCAGTAGGCAGCGCGACAAAAACATTCAGTACTTC. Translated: CASRQRDKNIQYF.